This TCR beta chain emerged from a study of T cells in Graves' hyperthyroidism and ophthalmopathy. This clonotype occurred a few times. The CDR3 runs to 14 residues. Germline lookup yields CDR1 SGHRS and CDR2 YFSETQ. V dropped 0 bases and J dropped 4 bases, with 7 bases sitting between them. Patients counted as stable if ophthalmopathy did not develop within 18 months. It was RNA transcripts that yielded the amplified TCR beta CDR3 regions. Using the HTBI primer set, a first-round RT-PCR was run on the TCR CDR3. One entry per CDR3 protein results from TCRdb running MiXCR on the multiplex PCR reads. The data contain about 400,000 distinct CDR3 sequences, about 16% of them seen just once; the ten biggest clones take up over 25%.

The source is a woman in her thirties with Graves' hyperthyroidism. Sequenced input: blood. The chain has TRBV5-1 and TRBJ2-2; no reliable D call. CDR3 nucleotide sequence: TGCGCCAGCAGCTTGGCTGCAGCCACCGGGGAGCTGTTTTTT. Translating gives CASSLAAATGELFF.